This TCR beta chain was found in a study of T cell responses to AZD1222 COVID-19 vaccine. This table comes from immunoSEQ multiplex PCR, and its TCRdb copy is limited to in-frame clones, with some not included. This sample carries 150,000 to 200,000 clones, around 94% of them seen once, and the ten largest clones take roughly 10%. There are 18 residues in the CDR3. V lost 5 bases to trimming and J lost 0 bases; unmatched junction nucleotides: 12. The germline CDR1 and CDR2 sequences are SGHTA and FQGNSA. The gene calls are TRBV7-2 and TRBJ2-3; 9 bases fit TRBD2. This specimen was peripheral blood, taken on day 0 of AZD1222 vaccination. The TCR comes from an adult in good health. The DNA for the CDR3 is TGTGCCAGCAGCCCCAACCGACTAGCGGAATCTAGCACAGATACGCAGTATTTT. Translated, it gives CASSPNRLAESSTDTQYF.